This T cell receptor (beta chain) appears in the sequencing data of a study of Graves' ophthalmopathy and Graves' hyperthyroidism. Overall study context: Peripheral blood was collected at initial diagnosis, before any treatment. Study results and caveats: Detection in blood was also observed for most expanded thyroid clonotypes above 0.001 frequency. From stable hyperthyroidism, ophthalmopathy was separated by a 13-signature model with 85% to 90% sensitivity and about 81% specificity.

Pregnancy or lactation, uncontrolled infections and other autoimmune diseases were grounds for excluding patients. About this clonotype itself: Its matching antigen is unknown.

CDR3 length equals 16 residues. Germline V gives CDR1 ENHRY, CDR2 SYGVKD. The authors amplified TCR beta CDR3 regions, and they did so from RNA transcripts for repertoire sequencing. Second-round multiplex PCR came after a first-round RT-PCR that employed HTBI primers. Using its own MiXCR run on the multiplex PCR reads, TCRdb lists one record per CDR3 protein. The sample holds 600,000 to 700,000 distinct CDR3 sequences; 35% to 50% are singletons and the top ten take under 3.5%. Sequencing was carried out using peripheral blood. The clonotype originates from an adult man with Graves' ophthalmopathy. V gene TRBV10-3 combines with J gene TRBJ2-7; D uncertain. The CDR3 bases are TGTGCTATTACGACCCGGCAACAAGTGAGCCCCTACGAGCAGTACTTC. This codes for CAITTRQQVSPYEQYF.